This record looks at one T cell receptor beta chain sequence and its context. In the original workflow: Nucleated cell number was recorded as an estimate derived from reference gene primer amplification. Assay used: immunoSEQ multiplex PCR; TCRdb lists only in-frame clones, some missing. The V and J calls and clone size come from that table; D and trimming were worked out from the DNA. The sample lists some 150,000 clones; roughly 87% were seen once. The sample belongs to a study of blood T cell repertoires in COVID-19. Overall study: The United States, Italy and Spain provided the acute and convalescent COVID-19 samples. PBMCs, B-cell-depleted T cells, or T cells provided the cDNA or gDNA that made up the material.

This CDR3 is 16 amino acids long. Deletions cut 1 base from V and 10 bases from J, with 20 bases between. Germline CDR1 and CDR2: SGHTA and FQGNSA. The receptor's source is an older woman with active or convalescent COVID-19. Material for sequencing was peripheral blood. This chain joins TRBV7-2 and TRBJ2-1; D not resolved. The CDR3 nucleotides read TGTGCCAGCAGCTTAGTGCCGCCGTGGCCGCCGCGGGAGCAGTTCTTC. Translation gives CASSLVPPWPPREQFF.